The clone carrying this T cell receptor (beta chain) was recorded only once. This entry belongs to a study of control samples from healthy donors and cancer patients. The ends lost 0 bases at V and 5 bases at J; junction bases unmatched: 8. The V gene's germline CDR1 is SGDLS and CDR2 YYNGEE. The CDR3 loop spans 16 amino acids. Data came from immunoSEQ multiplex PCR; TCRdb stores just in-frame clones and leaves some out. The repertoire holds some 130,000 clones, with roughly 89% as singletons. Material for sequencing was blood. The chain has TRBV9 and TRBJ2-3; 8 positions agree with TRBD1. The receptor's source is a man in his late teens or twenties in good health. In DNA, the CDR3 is TGTGCCAGCAGCGTAGAGACGGGACAGGCCGGAGATACGCAGTATTTT. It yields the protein CASSVETGQAGDTQYF.